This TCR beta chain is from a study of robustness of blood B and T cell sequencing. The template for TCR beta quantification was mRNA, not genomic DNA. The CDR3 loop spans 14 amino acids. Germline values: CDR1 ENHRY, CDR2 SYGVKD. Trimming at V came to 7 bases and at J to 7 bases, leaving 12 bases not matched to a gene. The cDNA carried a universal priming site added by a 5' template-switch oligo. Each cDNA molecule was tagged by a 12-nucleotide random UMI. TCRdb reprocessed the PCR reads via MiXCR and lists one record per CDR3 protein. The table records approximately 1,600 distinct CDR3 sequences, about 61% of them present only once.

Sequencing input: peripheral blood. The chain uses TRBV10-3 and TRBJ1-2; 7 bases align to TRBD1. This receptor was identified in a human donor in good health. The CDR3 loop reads CAIKTGELASGYTF. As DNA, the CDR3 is TGTGCCATCAAAACAGGGGAGTTGGCAAGTGGCTACACCTTC.